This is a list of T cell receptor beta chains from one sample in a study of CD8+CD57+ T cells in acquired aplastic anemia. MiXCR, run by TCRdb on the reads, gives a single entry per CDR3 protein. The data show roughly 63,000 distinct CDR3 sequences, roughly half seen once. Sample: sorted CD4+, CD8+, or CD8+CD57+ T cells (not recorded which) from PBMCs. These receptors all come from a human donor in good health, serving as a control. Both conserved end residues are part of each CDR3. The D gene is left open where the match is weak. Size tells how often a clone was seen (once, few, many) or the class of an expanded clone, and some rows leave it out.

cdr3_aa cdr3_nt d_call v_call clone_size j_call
CASSPGTSLNYGYTF TGTGCCAGCAGCCCAGGGACCTCTCTTAACTATGGCTACACCTTC - TRBV25-1 - TRBJ1-2
CSVGTGGNTIYF TGCAGCGTCGGGACAGGGGGAAACACCATATATTTT TRBD1 TRBV29-1 - TRBJ1-3
CASSLEGGYTDTQCF TGCGCCAGCAGCTTGGAGGGGGGTTACACAGATACGCAGTGCTTT - TRBV5-1 - TRBJ2-3
CASRLGTSGAPYEQYF TGCGCCAGCAGACTCGGGACTAGCGGGGCACCCTACGAGCAGTACTTC TRBD2 TRBV10-1 - TRBJ2-7
CASSLRTGMLGEQYF TGTGCCAGCAGCTTGCGGACAGGGATGCTGGGCGAGCAGTACTTC TRBD1 TRBV7-9 - TRBJ2-7
CASSLTYLSYEQYF TGTGCCAGCAGCTTGACGTACCTCTCCTACGAGCAGTACTTC - TRBV11-1 many TRBJ2-7
CASSLDASYEQYF TGTGCCAGCAGCTTAGACGCGTCCTACGAGCAGTACTTC - TRBV7-8 medium-sized TRBJ2-7
CSASKTSGATCEQCF TGCAGTGCTAGCAAGACTAGCGGGGCTACCTGCGAGCAGTGCTTC TRBD2 TRBV20-1 once TRBJ2-7
CATSTTTSATYEQYF TGTGCCACCAGCACAACGACTAGCGCCACCTACGAGCAGTACTTC TRBD2 TRBV15 medium-sized TRBJ2-7
CASTSGQGIYEQYF TGTGCCAGCACTTCGGGACAGGGGATATACGAGCAGTACTTC TRBD1 TRBV2 - TRBJ2-7
CSAVAGGRYNEQFF TGCAGTGCCGTAGCGGGGGGCCGCTACAATGAGCAGTTCTTC TRBD2 TRBV20-1 - TRBJ2-1
CSVAAGGGETQYF TGCAGCGTGGCCGCGGGGGGCGGCGAGACCCAGTACTTC TRBD2 TRBV29-1 - TRBJ2-5
CAGSRPGDGYTF TGTGCCGGCAGTAGGCCAGGGGATGGCTACACCTTC - TRBV27 few TRBJ1-2